This is a list of T cell receptor beta chains from one sample in a study of shared clonotypes between healthy human individuals. Measured with immunoSEQ multiplex PCR; TCRdb has only the in-frame clones, and not every one. The repertoire holds over 2 million clones, with 92% as singletons. Sequencing input: naive CD4+ T cells from PBMCs. These receptors were taken from a man aged 18 to 35 in good health. Some clones in this sample may be carry-over from other donors' samples. Each CDR3 is given without its conserved first and last residue.

V gene,J gene,CDR3 protein
TRBV15,TRBJ2-7,ATSRDRVGSSSYEQY
TRBV30,TRBJ1-3,AWASGNRGLTGNTIY
TRBV6-5,TRBJ2-4,ASSYSGEAKNIQY
TRBV28,TRBJ1-3,ASGNLGRDSGNTIY
TRBV9,TRBJ2-7,ASSAGGQGAREQY
TRBV15,TRBJ1-5,ATSRGGSWGLEDQPQH
TRBV5-4,TRBJ2-1,ASSLGSRDRAYEQF
TRBV5-6,TRBJ1-2,ASSFSGYGYT
TRBV9,TRBJ2-1,ASSVLALGNEQF
TRBV11-3,TRBJ2-1,ASSSLGQGYNEQF
TRBV18,TRBJ1-4,ASSLSEGTGVEKLF
TRBV7-9,TRBJ2-2,ASSLRRENTGELF
TRBV2,TRBJ2-1,ASSDRRTRSYNEQF
TRBV19,TRBJ2-2,ASTPAKRGGTGELF
TRBV6-5,TRBJ2-2,ASSYDSPTGELF
TRBV30,TRBJ1-1,AWSVGSYGQGDTEAF
TRBV6-1,TRBJ2-5,ASSVFETQY
TRBV27,TRBJ2-1,ASSESYNEQF
TRBV6-5,TRBJ2-3,ASSWGLATDTQY
TRBV7-3,TRBJ1-1,ASSPQRGLTEAF
TRBV5-1,TRBJ2-2,ASSLGQGPTGELF
TRBV6-1,TRBJ1-5,ASSEVNNQPQH
TRBV5-5,TRBJ2-7,ASTRNDYEQY
TRBV28,TRBJ1-5,ASSLFQDSNQPQH